Below, one TCR beta chain is given with its context. It has no known antigen specificity. No per-base quality is available; no much larger clone lies one base away. In this study, sorted CD4+ and CD8+ T cells from the blood of healthy subjects and of severe aplastic anemia patients had their TCR repertoires deep-sequenced. Ficoll-Paque density gradient centrifugation was used to isolate peripheral blood mononuclear cells. Before DNA was extracted, CD4+ and CD8+ T cells were sorted using either FACS or magnetic beads. This entry comes from a study of CD8+CD57+ T cells in acquired aplastic anemia (dated by TCRdb to the late 2010s). Describing the broader study: A mean of about 3 ug of DNA, ranging from roughly 0.2 to 27.4 ug, was extracted from sorted CD4+ and CD8+ cells. For healthy donor samples, the average read count was around 9.8 million for CD4+ cells and approximately 11 million for CD8+ cells. Here is what the overall study found, with its caveats: Between patients and healthy controls, no significant difference in CD8+ Simpson's diversity was found (P=0.060). About 30 CD8+ CDR3 sequences were found in both patients and controls but appeared to be highly expressed in patients and within the immunodominant clones of the patients.

Genomic DNA served as template for TCR beta VDJ combination and CDR3 sequence profiling. An Illumina HiSeq 2000 was used for TCR repertoire sequencing. The published analysis was carried out like this. TRBV/TRBJ rearrangement plots, CDR3 size and DJ length profiles, and Simpson's diversity index were used to assess repertoires. The immunodominant clone was defined as the most abundant DNA sequence in deep sequencing data. CDR3 amino acid sequences were checked for sharing across subjects and were also compared against the VDJdb database and published repertoires. In TCRdb, the public reads were trimmed at Q25 with fastp and aligned with MiXCR, with productive beta chains retained. Every CDR3 protein is listed once, alongside the most common genes and DNA of its rows. The V and J calls and clone size are TCRdb's, not the authors'. Within this sample are some 410,000 distinct CDR3 sequences, with 65% to 75% of them counted one time only. The ten largest make up 4% of the sample.

Input material: sorted CD4+, CD8+, or CD8+CD57+ T cells (not recorded which) from PBMCs. This TCR was recovered from a human donor in good health, serving as a control.

Here the CDR3 is given as CASRPLGALQETQYF. The nucleotide sequence is given as TGTGCCAGCAGGCCTCTCGGGGCGCTCCAAGAGACCCAGTACTTC. This receptor chain uses TRBV5-8 and TRBJ2-5; the D gene is possibly TRBD1 or TRBD2, each agreeing over 5 bases. Deletion took 5 bases off V and 1 base off J, with a span of 15 bases between the germline ends. The germline V gene provides CDR1 SGHTS and CDR2 YDEGEE. The CDR3 spans 15 residues, from the cysteine through the phenylalanine. Of all the DNA, just the CDR3 is kept, 45 bases in frame from base 1.